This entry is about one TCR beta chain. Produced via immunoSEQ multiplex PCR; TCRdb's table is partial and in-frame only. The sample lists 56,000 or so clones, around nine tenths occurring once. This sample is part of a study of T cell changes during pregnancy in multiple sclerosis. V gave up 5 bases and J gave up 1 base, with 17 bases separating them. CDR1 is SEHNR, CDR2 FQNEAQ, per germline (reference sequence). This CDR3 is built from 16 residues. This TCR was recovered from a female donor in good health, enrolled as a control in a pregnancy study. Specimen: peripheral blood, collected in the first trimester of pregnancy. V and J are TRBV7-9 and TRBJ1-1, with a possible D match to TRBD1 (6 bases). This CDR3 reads CASSPKGTPKNTEAFF. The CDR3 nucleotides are TGTGCCAGCAGCCCGAAGGGGACACCCAAGAACACTGAAGCTTTCTTT.